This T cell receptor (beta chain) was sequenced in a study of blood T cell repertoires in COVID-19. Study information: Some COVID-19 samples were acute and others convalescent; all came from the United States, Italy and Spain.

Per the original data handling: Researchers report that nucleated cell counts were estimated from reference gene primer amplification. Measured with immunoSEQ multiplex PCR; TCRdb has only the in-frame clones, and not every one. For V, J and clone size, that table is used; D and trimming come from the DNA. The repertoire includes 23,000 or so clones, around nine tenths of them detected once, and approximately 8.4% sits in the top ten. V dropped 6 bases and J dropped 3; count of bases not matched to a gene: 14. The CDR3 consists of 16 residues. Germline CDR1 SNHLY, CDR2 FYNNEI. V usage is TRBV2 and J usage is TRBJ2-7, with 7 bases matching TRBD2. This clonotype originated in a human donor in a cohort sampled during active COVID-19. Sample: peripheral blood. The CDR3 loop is CASSGDKGTTYYEQYF. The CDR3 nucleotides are TGTGCCAGCAGCGGAGATAAGGGGACTACGTACTACGAGCAGTACTTC.